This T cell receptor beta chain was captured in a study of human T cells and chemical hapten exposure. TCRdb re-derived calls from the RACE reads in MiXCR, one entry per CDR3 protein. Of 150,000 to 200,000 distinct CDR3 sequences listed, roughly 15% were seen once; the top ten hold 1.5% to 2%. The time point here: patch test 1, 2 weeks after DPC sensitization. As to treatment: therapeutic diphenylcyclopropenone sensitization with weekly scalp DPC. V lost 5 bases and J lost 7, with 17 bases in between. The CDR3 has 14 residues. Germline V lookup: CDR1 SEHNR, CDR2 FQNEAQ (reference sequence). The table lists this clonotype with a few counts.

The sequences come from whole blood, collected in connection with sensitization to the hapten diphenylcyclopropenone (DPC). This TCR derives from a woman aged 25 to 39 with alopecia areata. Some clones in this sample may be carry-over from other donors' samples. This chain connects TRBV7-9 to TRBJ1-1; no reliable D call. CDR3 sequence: CASSRGLSSGEAFF. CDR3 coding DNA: TGTGCCAGCAGCCGAGGTCTCTCCTCGGGTGAAGCTTTCTTT.